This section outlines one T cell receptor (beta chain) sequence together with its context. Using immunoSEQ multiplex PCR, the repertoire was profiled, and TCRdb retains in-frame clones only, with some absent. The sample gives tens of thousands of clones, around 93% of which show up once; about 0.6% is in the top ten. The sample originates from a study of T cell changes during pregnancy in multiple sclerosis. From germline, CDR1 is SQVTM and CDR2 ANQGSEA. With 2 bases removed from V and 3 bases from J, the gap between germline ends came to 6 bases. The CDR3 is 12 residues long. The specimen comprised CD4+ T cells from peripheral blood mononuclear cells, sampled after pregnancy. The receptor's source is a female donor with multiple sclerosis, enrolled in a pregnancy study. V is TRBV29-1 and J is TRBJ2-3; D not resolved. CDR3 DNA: TGCAGCGTTGAACTCGGGACAGATACGCAGTATTTT. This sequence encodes CSVELGTDTQYF.